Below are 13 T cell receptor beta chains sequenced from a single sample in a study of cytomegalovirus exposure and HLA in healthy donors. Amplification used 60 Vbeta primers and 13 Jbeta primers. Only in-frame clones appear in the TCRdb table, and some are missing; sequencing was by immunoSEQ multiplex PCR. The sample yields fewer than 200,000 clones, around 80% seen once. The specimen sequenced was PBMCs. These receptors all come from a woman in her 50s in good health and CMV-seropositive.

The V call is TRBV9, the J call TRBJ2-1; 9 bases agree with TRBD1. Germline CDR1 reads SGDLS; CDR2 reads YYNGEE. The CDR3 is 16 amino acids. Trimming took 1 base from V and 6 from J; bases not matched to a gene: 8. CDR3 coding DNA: TGTGCCAGCAGCGTATTCAGGGACAGGGCTTTCAATGAGCAGTTCTTC. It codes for CASSVFRDRAFNEQFF.

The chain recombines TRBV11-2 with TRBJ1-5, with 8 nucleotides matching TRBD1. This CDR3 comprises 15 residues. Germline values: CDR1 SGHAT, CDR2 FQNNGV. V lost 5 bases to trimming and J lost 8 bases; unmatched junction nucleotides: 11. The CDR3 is CASSPGTGGFEPQHF. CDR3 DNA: TGTGCCAGCAGCCCCGGGACAGGAGGGTTTGAGCCCCAGCATTTT.

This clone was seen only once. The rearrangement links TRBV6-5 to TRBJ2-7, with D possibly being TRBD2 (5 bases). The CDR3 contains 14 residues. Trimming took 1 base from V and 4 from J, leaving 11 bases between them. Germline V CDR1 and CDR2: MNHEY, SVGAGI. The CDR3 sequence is CASSYLDGSYEQYF. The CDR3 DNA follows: TGTGCCAGCAGTTACTTAGATGGGAGTTACGAGCAGTACTTC.

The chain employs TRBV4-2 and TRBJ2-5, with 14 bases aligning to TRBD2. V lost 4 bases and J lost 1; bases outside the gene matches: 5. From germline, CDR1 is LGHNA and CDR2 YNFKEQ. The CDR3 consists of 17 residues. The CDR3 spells CASSLRTSGRTQETQYF. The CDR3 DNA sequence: TGTGCCAGCAGCCTACGGACTAGCGGGAGGACCCAAGAGACCCAGTACTTC.

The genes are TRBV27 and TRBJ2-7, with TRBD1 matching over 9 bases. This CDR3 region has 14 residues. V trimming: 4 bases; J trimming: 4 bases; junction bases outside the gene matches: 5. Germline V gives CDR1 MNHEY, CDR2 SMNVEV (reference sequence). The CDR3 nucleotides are TGTGCCAGCAGTTGGGGACAGGGTGGGTACGAGCAGTACTTC. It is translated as CASSWGQGGYEQYF.

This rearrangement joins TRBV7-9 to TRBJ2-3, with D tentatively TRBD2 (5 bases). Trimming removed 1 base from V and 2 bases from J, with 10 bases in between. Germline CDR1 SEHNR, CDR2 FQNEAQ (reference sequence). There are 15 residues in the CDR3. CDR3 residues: CASSLGGWATDTQYF. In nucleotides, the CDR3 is TGTGCCAGCAGCTTAGGAGGGTGGGCCACAGATACGCAGTATTTT.

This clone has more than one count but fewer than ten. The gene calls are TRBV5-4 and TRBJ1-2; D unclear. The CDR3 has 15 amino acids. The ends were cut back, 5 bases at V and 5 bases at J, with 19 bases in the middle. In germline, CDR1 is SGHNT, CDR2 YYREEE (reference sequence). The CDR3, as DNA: TGTGCCAGCAGTCGGGTCGTTTCTCCCGGATATGGCTACACCTTC. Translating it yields CASSRVVSPGYGYTF.

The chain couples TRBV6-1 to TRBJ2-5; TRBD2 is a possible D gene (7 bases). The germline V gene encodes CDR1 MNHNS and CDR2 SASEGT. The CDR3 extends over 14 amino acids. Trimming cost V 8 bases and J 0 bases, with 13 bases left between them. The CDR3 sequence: CASRGAQYQETQYF. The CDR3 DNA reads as TGTGCCAGCCGGGGGGCACAGTACCAAGAGACCCAGTACTTC.

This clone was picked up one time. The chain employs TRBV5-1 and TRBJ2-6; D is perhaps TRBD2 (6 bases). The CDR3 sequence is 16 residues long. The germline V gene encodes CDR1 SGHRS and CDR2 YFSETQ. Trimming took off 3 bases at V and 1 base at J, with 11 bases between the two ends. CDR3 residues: CASSYGGNSGANVLTF. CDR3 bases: TGCGCCAGCAGCTACGGCGGGAATTCTGGGGCCAACGTCCTGACTTTC.

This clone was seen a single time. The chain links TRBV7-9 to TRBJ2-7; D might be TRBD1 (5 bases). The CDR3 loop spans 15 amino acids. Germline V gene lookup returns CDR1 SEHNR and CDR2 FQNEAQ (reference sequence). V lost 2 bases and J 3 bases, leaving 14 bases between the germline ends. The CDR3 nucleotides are TGTGCCAGCAGCTTATCAGGGTCCTACTTCTACGAGCAGTACTTC. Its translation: CASSLSGSYFYEQYF.

The CDR3 loop reads CASIFQRGTDTQYF. Here the CDR3 DNA reads TGTGCCAGCATCTTCCAGCGCGGAACAGATACGCAGTATTTT. This chain links TRBV28 with TRBJ2-3; D remains unclear. V dropped 7 bases and J dropped 3 bases, with 14 bases sitting between them. CDR3 length: 14 amino acids. The germline V gene has CDR1 MDHEN and CDR2 SYDVKM.

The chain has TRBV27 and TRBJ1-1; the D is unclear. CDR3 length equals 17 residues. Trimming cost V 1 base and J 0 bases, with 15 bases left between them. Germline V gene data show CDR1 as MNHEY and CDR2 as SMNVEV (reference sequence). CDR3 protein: CASSLFGGRGMNTEAFF. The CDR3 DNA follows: TGTGCCAGCAGTTTATTTGGAGGTCGGGGTATGAACACTGAAGCTTTCTTT.

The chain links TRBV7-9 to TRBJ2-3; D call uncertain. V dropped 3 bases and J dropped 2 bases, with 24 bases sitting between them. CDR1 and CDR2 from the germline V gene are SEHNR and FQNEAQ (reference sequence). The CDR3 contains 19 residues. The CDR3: CASSLMTRFPRNSTDTQYF. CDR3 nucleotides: TGTGCCAGCAGCTTGATGACGAGGTTTCCCCGAAATTCCACAGATACGCAGTATTTT.